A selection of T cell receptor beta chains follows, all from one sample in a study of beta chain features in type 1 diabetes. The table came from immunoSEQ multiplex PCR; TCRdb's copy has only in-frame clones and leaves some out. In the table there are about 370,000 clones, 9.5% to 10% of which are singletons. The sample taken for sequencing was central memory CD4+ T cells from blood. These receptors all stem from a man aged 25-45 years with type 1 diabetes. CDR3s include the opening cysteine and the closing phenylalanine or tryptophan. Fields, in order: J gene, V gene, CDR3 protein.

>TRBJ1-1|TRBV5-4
CASSFLGGGNTEAFF
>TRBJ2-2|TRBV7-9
CASSLPPGLAGEITGELFF
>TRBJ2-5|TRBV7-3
CASSSDTETQYF
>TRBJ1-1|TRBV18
CASSPTIASNTEAFF
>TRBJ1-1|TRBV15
CATSSGDRMNTEAFF
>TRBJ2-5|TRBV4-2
CASSSTSGMETQYF
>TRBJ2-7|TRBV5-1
CASSLRGDSSYEQYF
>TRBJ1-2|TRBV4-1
CASTRNTGHNYGYTF
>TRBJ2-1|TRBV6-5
CASSYGAIGNEQFF
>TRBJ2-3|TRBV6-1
CASSEAYSGTTDTQYF
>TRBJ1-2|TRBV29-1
CSAGTGGSYGYTF
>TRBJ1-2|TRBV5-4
CASSFPDSGGYTF
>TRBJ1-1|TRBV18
CASSQSYTEAFF
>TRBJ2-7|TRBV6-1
CASSPRGGYYEQYF
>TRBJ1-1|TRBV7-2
CASSLTGATEAFF
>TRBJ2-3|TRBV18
CASSPEVTDTQYF
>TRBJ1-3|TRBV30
CAWSVGQLGNTIYF
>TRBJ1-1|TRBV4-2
CASSQRRGLNTEAFF
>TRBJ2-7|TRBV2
CASSPGLAFSYEQYF
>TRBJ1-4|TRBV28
CASSLQDSREKLFF
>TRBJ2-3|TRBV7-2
CASSPTGGDTQYF
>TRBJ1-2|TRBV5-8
CASSHRDRIPYGYTF
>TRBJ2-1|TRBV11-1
CASSRTSGTSGMDEQFF
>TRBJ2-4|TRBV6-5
CATRDEINIQHF
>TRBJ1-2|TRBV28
CASSLSRGVFNYGYTF
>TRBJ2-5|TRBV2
CATGEHPETQYF
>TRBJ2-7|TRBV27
CASRPGTSDDLGQYF
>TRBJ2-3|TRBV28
CASRRANTQYF
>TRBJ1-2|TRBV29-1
CSVLGGAGYTF
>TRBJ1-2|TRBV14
CASSQWTGKYGYTF
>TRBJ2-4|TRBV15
CATSREDRGRIAPPNF
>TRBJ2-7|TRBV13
CASSLRLSSSYEQYF
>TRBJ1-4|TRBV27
CATSQGAQAEKLFF
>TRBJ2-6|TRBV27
CASSLQGAPGANVLTF
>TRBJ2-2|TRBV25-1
CASSEGSGIVAGELFF
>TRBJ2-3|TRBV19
CASALTVGGTDTQYF
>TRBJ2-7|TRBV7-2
CASSRSGLTYEQYF
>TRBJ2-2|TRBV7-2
CASSLRLAGNTGELFF
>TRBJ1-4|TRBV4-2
CASSGQGELAKLFF
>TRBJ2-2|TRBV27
CASSSLGTANTGELFF
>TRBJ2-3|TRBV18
CASSPAENTDTQYF
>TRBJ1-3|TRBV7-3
CASSLGFGNTIYF
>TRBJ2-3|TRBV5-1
CASSLDKNPGTDTQYF
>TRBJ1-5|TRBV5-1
CASSEGFNQPQHF
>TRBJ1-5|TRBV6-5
CASKQGAEDQPQHF
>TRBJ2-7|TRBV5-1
CASSPGQGGYREQYF
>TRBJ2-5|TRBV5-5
CASSYRGETQYF
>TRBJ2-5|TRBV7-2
CASSLGLAGGPTQETQYF
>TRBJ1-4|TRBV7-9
CASSLGQGNEKLFF
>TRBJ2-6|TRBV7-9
CASSPRVSGANVLTF
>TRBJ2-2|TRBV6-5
CASSPGGWNTGELFF
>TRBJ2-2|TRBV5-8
CASSFPGEKFGELFF